Sequencing of this TCR beta chain was carried out in a study of cytomegalovirus exposure and HLA in healthy donors. Whole-study results and caveats: Data from an earlier analysis indicated that most TCR beta V segments were productive either about 87% or about 30% of the time.

Germline V CDR1 and CDR2: SEHNR, FQNEAQ (reference sequence). This CDR3 region has 13 residues. Trimming stripped 5 bases from V and 7 bases from J, with 15 bases between. Notes on this clone: The antigen is not known.

13 Jbeta primers and 60 Vbeta primers were used for the PCR. The assay was immunoSEQ multiplex PCR, and TCRdb's table has in-frame clones only and misses some. This sample has 150,000 to 200,000 clones; roughly three quarters occur once, and the top ten carry around 7%. Material for sequencing was PBMCs. This TCR came from a male donor in good health and CMV-seropositive. The chain links TRBV7-9 to TRBJ2-7, with a tentative D call TRBD2 (5 bases). The CDR3 region is CASSHLPAEEQYF. The DNA of the CDR3 is TGTGCCAGCAGCCATCTTCCAGCGGAAGAGCAGTACTTC. Variable domain in full (rest from reference TRBV7-9 and TRBJ2-7): DTGVSQNPRHKITKRGQNVTFRCDPISEHNRLYWYRQTLGQGPEFLTYFQNEAQLEKSRLLSDRFSAERPKGSFSTLEIQRTEQGDSAMYLCASSHLPAEEQYFGPGTRLTVT.